This TCR beta chain was observed in a study of beta chain features in type 1 diabetes. Every bit of the isolated RNA underwent reverse transcription, so sequencing read expressed TCRB transcripts. Produced via immunoSEQ multiplex PCR; TCRdb's table is partial and in-frame only. The sample records hundreds of thousands of clones, approximately 70% being singletons. One heparinised blood draw, averaging about 120 mL, came from each donor. Sorting that relied on CD45RO/CCR7/CD25/CD127/CD95/CD27 yielded CD4+ naive, central memory, regulatory and stem cell-like memory cells. Each sorted fraction was over 95% pure. Material: naive CD4+ T cells from blood. The sequence came from a man younger than 40 in good health.

The DNA of the CDR3 is TGTGCCAGCAGCGTAAGCGCGGGAGGGCCCTCGAATGAGCAGTTCTTC. Residues: CASSVSAGGPSNEQFF. J is TRBJ2-1 and V is TRBV9; 9 bases fit TRBD2. Germline assignment: CDR1 SGDLS and CDR2 YYNGEE. The CDR3 loop spans 16 amino acids. The trim removed 1 base at V and 7 bases at J, leaving 9 bases unmatched.